This entry lists 18 T cell receptor beta chains sequenced from one sample in a study of blood T cell repertoires in COVID-19. Data came from immunoSEQ multiplex PCR; TCRdb stores just in-frame clones and leaves some out. The sample includes a few hundred thousand clones, 87% of them seen just once. Material: peripheral blood. These receptors originate from a man aged 60 to 69 who had recovered from COVID-19.

The CDR3: CASSQGTYYEQYF. The DNA of the CDR3 is TGTGCCAGCAGCCAAGGCACCTACTACGAGCAGTACTTC. This chain links TRBV3-1 (or the pseudogene TRBV3-2) with TRBJ2-7; D is ambiguous. Germline V gene sequence: CDR1 LGHDT, CDR2 YNNKEL (reference sequence). The CDR3 extends over 13 amino acids. Trimming cost V 1 base and J 3 bases, with 7 bases left between them.

This rearrangement joins TRBV3-1 (or the pseudogene TRBV3-2) to TRBJ1-3, with D possibly being TRBD1 (5 bases). Germline V CDR1 and CDR2: LGHDT, YNNKEL (reference sequence). The CDR3 loop spans 13 amino acids. Trimming shortened V by 6 bases and J by 8 bases, and 14 bases separated the two germline ends. The CDR3 loop is CASSSGIGDTIYF. Here the CDR3 DNA reads TGTGCCAGCAGTTCAGGGATAGGAGACACCATATATTTT.

This clone was seen more than once but under ten times. This chain connects TRBV15 to TRBJ1-5; D unresolved. V lost 1 base, J lost 6 bases, and 13 bases lay in between. Germline V gene data show CDR1 as LNHNV and CDR2 as YYDKDF (reference sequence). The CDR3 runs to 15 residues. The CDR3 region is CATSRGSSGGQPQHF. The CDR3 region has the DNA TGTGCCACCAGCAGAGGGTCCTCGGGAGGTCAGCCCCAGCATTTT. The full variable domain, with the rest looked up from reference TRBV15 and TRBJ1-5, is DAMVIQNPRYQVTQFGKPVTLSCSQTLNHNVMYWYQQKSSQAPKLLFHYYDKDFNNEADTPDNFQSRRPNTSFCFLDIRSPGLGDTAMYLCATSRGSSGGQPQHFGDGTRLSIL.

The J gene is TRBJ2-2, the V gene TRBV18; unclear D gene. V lost 3 bases to trimming and J lost 4 bases, with 9 bases between them. The CDR3 is 14 amino acids. Germline assignment: CDR1 KGHSH and CDR2 LQKENI. The CDR3 sequence: CASSPSYSTGELFF. The CDR3 bases are TGTGCCAGCTCACCTTCTTATTCCACCGGGGAGCTGTTTTTT. Full variable domain (rest looked up from reference TRBV18 and TRBJ2-2): NAGVMQNPRHLVRRRGQEARLRCSPMKGHSHVYWYRQLPEEGLKFMVYLQKENIIDESGMPKERFSAEFPKEGPSILRIQQVVRGDSAAYFCASSPSYSTGELFFGEGSRLTVL.

The chain uses TRBV9 and TRBJ2-3; a weak D match, TRBD2 (6 bases). The germline V gene has CDR1 SGDLS and CDR2 YYNGEE. Trimming removed 4 bases at V and 0 bases at J, with 18 bases between. This CDR3 has 17 amino acids. The CDR3 DNA reads as TGTGCCAGCAGCTTGGGGGGAGGCCTGTCTAGCACAGATACGCAGTATTTT. Translated, it gives CASSLGGGLSSTDTQYF.

The chain links TRBV5-1 to TRBJ2-7; perhaps TRBD2 as D (6 bases). Germline lookup yields CDR1 SGHRS and CDR2 YFSETQ. Trimming shortened V by 2 bases and J by 0 bases, and 18 bases separated the two germline ends. This CDR3 region has 17 residues. The CDR3 DNA reads as TGCGCCAGCAGCTTAGGGCCCTGGGGGGAGAGCTCCTACGAGCAGTACTTC. This codes for CASSLGPWGESSYEQYF.

The chain couples TRBV12-3 or TRBV12-4 to TRBJ2-5; TRBD1 matches 9 bases. V shed 6 bases and J 5 bases; nucleotides not matched to a gene: 4. The CDR3 covers 13 residues. The CDR3 spells CASSGQGMETQYF. In DNA form, the CDR3 reads TGTGCCAGCAGCGGACAGGGGATGGAGACCCAGTACTTC.

The chain combines TRBV2 with TRBJ2-1; TRBD1 might be the D (5 bases). V was clipped by 6 bases and J by 7 bases, with 10 bases between them. This CDR3 has 12 amino acids. In germline, CDR1 is SNHLY, CDR2 FYNNEI. The CDR3 nucleotides read TGTGCCAGCAGCCAAGGGGATAATGAGCAGTTCTTC. It specifies CASSQGDNEQFF.

The rearrangement uses TRBV4-3 and TRBJ1-2; D is possibly TRBD1 (5 bases). Germline assignment: CDR1 LGHNA and CDR2 YSLEER. The CDR3 has 15 residues. V dropped 0 bases and J dropped 5 bases, with 13 bases sitting between them. The CDR3 bases are TGCGCCAGCAGCCAAGATGCCGGGGGGGAGTATGGCTACACCTTC. This codes for CASSQDAGGEYGYTF.

As for this clone: Additional DNA sequences in this sample encode the identical CDR3. The V call is TRBV15, the J call TRBJ1-4; 8 bases match TRBD1. The V gene end was trimmed by 0 bases and the J gene end by 6 bases; junction bases not matched to a gene: 0. The CDR3 runs 14 residues. Germline assignment: CDR1 LNHNV and CDR2 YYDKDF (reference sequence). CDR3 loop: CATSRDRGHEKLFF. The CDR3 region has the DNA TGTGCCACCAGCAGAGACAGGGGGCATGAAAAACTGTTTTTT.

CDR3 bases: TGTGCCAGTAACCTAGAGACAGGGGGCAGTCAGCCCCAGCATTTT. Translating it yields CASNLETGGSQPQHF. The chain has TRBV19 and TRBJ1-5; 10 bases align to TRBD1. V trimming: 7 bases; J trimming: 6 bases; junction bases outside the gene matches: 9. Germline V gene lookup returns CDR1 LNHDA and CDR2 SQIVND (reference sequence). The CDR3 contains 15 residues.

This chain uses TRBV27 with TRBJ2-5; weak D call: TRBD2 (6 bases). The CDR3 is made up of 11 amino acids. Trimming removed 7 bases from V and 9 bases from J, with 12 bases in between. CDR1 is MNHEY, CDR2 SMNVEV, per germline (reference sequence). The CDR3: CASTSSGAQYF. The CDR3 bases are TGTGCCAGCACCTCATCGGGGGCCCAGTACTTC.

V and J are TRBV20-1 and TRBJ1-2; possible D gene TRBD1, 6 bases. V shed 3 bases and J shed 3 bases, with 14 bases lying between them. This CDR3 contains 14 residues. In germline, CDR1 is DFQATT, CDR2 SNEGSKA (reference sequence). CDR3 coding DNA: TGCAGTGCTAGTTCAGGGGTTGGGTACTATGGCTACACCTTC. As protein: CSASSGVGYYGYTF.

The rearrangement links TRBV10-3 to TRBJ1-1, with 11 bases fitting TRBD1. The CDR3 runs 18 residues. Germline assignment: CDR1 ENHRY and CDR2 SYGVKD. Unmatched junction bases numbered 12, after V lost 5 bases and J lost 1 base. CDR3 protein: CAISPGQGASRTNTEAFF. Written as DNA, the CDR3 is TGTGCCATCAGTCCCGGACAGGGGGCTTCTCGAACGAACACTGAAGCTTTCTTT.

The chain is built from TRBV24-1 and TRBJ2-5, with TRBD1 matching 7 bases. V shed 7 bases, J shed 0 bases, and the junction held 7 bases outside the gene matches. The V gene's germline CDR1 is KGHDR and CDR2 SFDVKD. This CDR3 spans 15 amino acids. In nucleotides, the CDR3 is TGTGCCACCAGAGATAAACAGGGGAACCAAGAGACCCAGTACTTC. It codes for CATRDKQGNQETQYF.

V and J are TRBV5-1 and TRBJ1-4, with 7 bases aligning to TRBD1. V lost 8 bases and J lost 1; bases outside the gene matches: 2. Germline CDR1 and CDR2: SGHRS and YFSETQ. This CDR3 region has 13 residues. CDR3 region: CARQGVTNEKLFF. The CDR3, as DNA: TGCGCCAGGCAGGGGGTAACTAATGAAAAACTGTTTTTT.

This chain links TRBV5-4 with TRBJ2-5, with TRBD2 matching over 9 bases. Germline CDR1 is SGHNT and CDR2 is YYREEE (reference sequence). This CDR3 has 17 amino acids. V lost 4 bases and J lost 4; bases outside the gene matches: 14. The CDR3 region is CASSQRGGGRGAETQYF. The CDR3, as DNA: TGTGCCAGCAGCCAGAGAGGGGGCGGGAGGGGGGCAGAGACCCAGTACTTC.

On this clone: The junction shows a germline mismatch at one end, possibly a read error. V gene TRBV6-1 combines with J gene TRBJ1-5, with D perhaps matching TRBD1 (6 bases). In germline, CDR1 is MNHNS, CDR2 SASEGT. The CDR3 is 15 amino acids. CDR3 sequence: CASREVAGAYQPQHF. DNA of the CDR3: TGTGCCAGCAGAGAAGTTGCAGGGGCCTATCAGCCCCAGCATTTT.